A selection of T cell receptor beta chains follows, all from one sample in a study of cytomegalovirus exposure and HLA in healthy donors. Clones were sequenced by immunoSEQ multiplex PCR, and TCRdb holds only the in-frame ones, with some missing. The data contain about 82,000 clones, about three quarters of them singletons. The sample consisted of PBMCs. Every receptor here comes from a man between 60 and 75 years old in good health and CMV-seronegative. Both conserved end residues are part of each CDR3. Each record gives: D gene, V gene, clone size, J gene, CDR3 protein, CDR3 DNA. A D gene is named only where the DNA matches it firmly. Clone size is stated in some rows and not others, as once, few, many or a class when expanded.

D: TRBD2
V: TRBV6-1
size: -
J: TRBJ2-7
CDR3: CASSEVNPSGRGEQYF
DNA: TGTGCCAGCAGTGAAGTGAACCCTAGCGGGAGAGGCGAGCAGTACTTC

D: -
V: TRBV11-3
size: -
J: TRBJ2-3
CDR3: CASSLLAGDTQYF
DNA: TGTGCCAGCAGCTTACTAGCAGGAGATACGCAGTATTTT

D: -
V: TRBV13
size: few
J: TRBJ1-5
CDR3: CASSLGQVQPQHF
DNA: TGTGCCAGCAGCTTAGGGCAGGTTCAGCCCCAGCATTTT

D: TRBD2
V: TRBV6-1
size: -
J: TRBJ2-1
CDR3: CASTRLAGGPYEQFF
DNA: TGTGCCAGCACCCGACTAGCGGGGGGGCCTTATGAGCAGTTCTTC

D: TRBD1
V: TRBV11-2
size: once
J: TRBJ1-4
CDR3: CASSFNPGQGPRKLFF
DNA: TGTGCCAGCAGCTTCAACCCGGGACAGGGACCCCGAAAACTGTTTTTT

D: -
V: TRBV6-6
size: -
J: TRBJ2-7
CDR3: CASQEAYEQYF
DNA: TGTGCCTCCCAGGAGGCCTACGAGCAGTACTTC

D: TRBD1
V: TRBV19
size: -
J: TRBJ2-7
CDR3: CASSSSGQGFYEQYF
DNA: TGTGCCAGCAGTTCCTCGGGACAGGGGTTCTACGAGCAGTACTTC

D: -
V: TRBV12-5
size: -
J: TRBJ2-2
CDR3: CASGPPDRELFF
DNA: TGTGCTAGTGGTCCCCCTGACAGGGAGCTGTTTTTT

D: TRBD2
V: TRBV6-5
size: -
J: TRBJ2-7
CDR3: CASSYPGGVYEQYF
DNA: TGTGCCAGCAGTTACCCGGGAGGGGTCTACGAGCAGTACTTC

D: TRBD2
V: TRBV27
size: -
J: TRBJ2-5
CDR3: CASSSVAGVRVSLRETQYF
DNA: TGTGCCAGCAGCTCAGTAGCGGGAGTGAGGGTGTCTCTACGAGAGACCCAGTACTTC

D: -
V: TRBV5-6
size: -
J: TRBJ1-2
CDR3: CASSFEGANYGYTF
DNA: TGTGCCAGCAGCTTCGAGGGGGCTAACTATGGCTACACCTTC

D: TRBD2
V: TRBV9
size: -
J: TRBJ2-1
CDR3: CASSVGLSGGAYNEQFF
DNA: TGTGCCAGCAGCGTAGGCCTCAGCGGGGGGGCATACAATGAGCAGTTCTTC

D: TRBD2
V: TRBV11-3
size: -
J: TRBJ2-1
CDR3: CASSLAAGEEQFF
DNA: TGTGCCAGCAGCTTAGCGGCGGGAGAAGAGCAGTTCTTC

D: TRBD2
V: TRBV7-2
size: -
J: TRBJ2-1
CDR3: CASSLAAGGQNEQFF
DNA: TGTGCCAGCAGCTTAGCAGCGGGGGGACAGAATGAGCAGTTCTTC

D: -
V: TRBV2
size: -
J: TRBJ1-2
CDR3: CASSEETHYGYTF
DNA: TGTGCCAGCAGTGAAGAGACACACTATGGCTACACCTTC

D: -
V: TRBV6-1
size: few
J: TRBJ2-7
CDR3: CASSEVASRGEQYF
DNA: TGTGCCAGCAGTGAAGTTGCCAGTAGGGGCGAGCAGTACTTC

D: -
V: TRBV6-1
size: few
J: TRBJ1-2
CDR3: CASSEVRGEGGYTF
DNA: TGTGCCAGCAGTGAAGTTCGGGGGGAGGGTGGCTACACCTTC

D: -
V: TRBV1
size: -
J: TRBJ2-5
CDR3: CTSSSTNRLAGGWETQYF
DNA: TGCACCAGCAGCTCCACTAATCGACTAGCGGGAGGGTGGGAGACCCAGTACTTC

D: TRBD1
V: TRBV11-2
size: -
J: TRBJ2-7
CDR3: CASSWGQVRVYEQYF
DNA: TGTGCCAGCAGCTGGGGACAGGTGAGGGTCTACGAGCAGTACTTC

D: -
V: TRBV28
size: -
J: TRBJ2-5
CDR3: CASRLDRQETQYF
DNA: TGTGCCAGCAGGCTGGACAGACAAGAGACCCAGTACTTC

D: -
V: TRBV7-6
size: -
J: TRBJ2-1
CDR3: CASIDGGHNEQFF
DNA: TGTGCCAGCATCGACGGGGGGCACAATGAGCAGTTCTTC

D: -
V: TRBV15
size: -
J: TRBJ1-5
CDR3: CATGRYSNQPQHF
DNA: TGTGCCACTGGGCGATATAGCAATCAGCCCCAGCATTTT

D: TRBD2
V: TRBV5-5
size: few
J: TRBJ2-5
CDR3: CASSSSGLMQETQYF
DNA: TGTGCCAGCAGCTCATCGGGACTAATGCAAGAGACCCAGTACTTC

D: TRBD1
V: TRBV2
size: -
J: TRBJ1-6
CDR3: CASSEDRADDSPLHF
DNA: TGTGCCAGCAGCGAGGACAGGGCCGATGATTCACCCCTCCACTTT

D: TRBD1
V: TRBV9
size: -
J: TRBJ1-5
CDR3: CASSVGGGGQPQHF
DNA: TGTGCCAGCAGCGTAGGAGGGGGCGGTCAGCCCCAGCATTTT

D: -
V: TRBV29-1
size: once
J: TRBJ1-1
CDR3: CSVAGARDTEAFF
DNA: TGCAGCGTTGCTGGAGCGCGCGACACTGAAGCTTTCTTT

D: TRBD2
V: TRBV9
size: -
J: TRBJ2-7
CDR3: CASSAQTGTSSYEQYF
DNA: TGTGCCAGCAGCGCCCAAACCGGGACTAGCTCCTACGAGCAGTACTTC

D: TRBD2
V: TRBV5-1
size: -
J: TRBJ2-7
CDR3: CASSLAPAGEVVEQYF
DNA: TGCGCCAGCAGCTTGGCCCCGGCGGGAGAAGTTGTCGAGCAGTACTTC

D: -
V: TRBV7-9
size: -
J: TRBJ2-3
CDR3: CASSPILGQFHTDTQYF
DNA: TGTGCCAGCAGCCCAATCCTTGGACAGTTTCACACAGATACGCAGTATTTT

D: -
V: TRBV4-2
size: -
J: TRBJ2-5
CDR3: CASGPQVGETQYF
DNA: TGTGCCAGCGGGCCCCAGGTTGGGGAGACCCAGTACTTC

D: -
V: TRBV7-9
size: -
J: TRBJ1-1
CDR3: CASSLQGELTEAFF
DNA: TGTGCCAGCAGCTTACAGGGTGAGTTGACTGAAGCTTTCTTT

D: TRBD2
V: TRBV25-1
size: -
J: TRBJ2-1
CDR3: CASSDPSGGGYNEQFF
DNA: TGTGCCAGCAGTGACCCTAGCGGGGGGGGCTACAATGAGCAGTTCTTC

D: TRBD1
V: TRBV6-1
size: many
J: TRBJ2-3
CDR3: CASSEASGTGKTDTQYF
DNA: TGTGCCAGCAGTGAAGCATCCGGGACAGGGAAGACAGATACGCAGTATTTT

D: -
V: TRBV5-1
size: -
J: TRBJ1-1
CDR3: CASSLVSNRDTEAFF
DNA: TGCGCCAGCAGCTTGGTGTCTAACAGGGACACTGAAGCTTTCTTT

D: -
V: TRBV4-1
size: -
J: TRBJ2-7
CDR3: CASSQDELSDEQYF
DNA: TGCGCCAGCAGCCAAGATGAACTCTCCGACGAGCAGTACTTC

D: -
V: TRBV10-1
size: -
J: TRBJ2-2
CDR3: CASRTSTGELFF
DNA: TGCGCCAGCAGGACAAGCACCGGGGAGCTGTTTTTT

D: TRBD2
V: TRBV4-2
size: -
J: TRBJ2-7
CDR3: CASSQETSGSYEQYF
DNA: TGTGCCAGCAGCCAAGAGACTAGCGGGTCCTACGAGCAGTACTTC

D: -
V: TRBV28
size: once
J: TRBJ1-5
CDR3: CASSLGGAAQPQHF
DNA: TGTGCCAGCAGTTTGGGAGGGGCAGCTCAGCCCCAGCATTTT

D: TRBD2
V: TRBV2
size: -
J: TRBJ2-2
CDR3: CASSALGASGGERTGELFF
DNA: TGTGCCAGCAGTGCTCTCGGGGCTAGCGGGGGGGAACGCACCGGGGAGCTGTTTTTT

D: -
V: TRBV6-5
size: -
J: TRBJ2-7
CDR3: CASSYSRVSTYEQYF
DNA: TGTGCCAGCAGTTACTCCAGGGTATCGACCTACGAGCAGTACTTC

D: TRBD1
V: TRBV4-3
size: -
J: TRBJ2-1
CDR3: CASSREQGARGHDEQFF
DNA: TGCGCCAGCAGCCGCGAACAGGGGGCTCGAGGTCACGATGAGCAGTTCTTC

D: -
V: TRBV6-5
size: few
J: TRBJ1-1
CDR3: CASMNSGASFF
DNA: TGTGCCAGCATGAATTCAGGGGCGTCTTTCTTT

D: TRBD2
V: TRBV30
size: -
J: TRBJ2-7
CDR3: CAWTVGGAYEQYF
DNA: TGTGCCTGGACAGTCGGGGGGGCTTACGAGCAGTACTTC

D: TRBD1
V: TRBV2
size: -
J: TRBJ2-1
CDR3: CASSGDRANEQFF
DNA: TGTGCCAGCAGTGGGGACAGGGCGAATGAGCAGTTCTTC

D: TRBD2
V: TRBV29-1
size: -
J: TRBJ2-3
CDR3: CSVDVRTSGRAFTDTQYF
DNA: TGCAGCGTTGATGTGCGGACTAGCGGGAGGGCCTTCACAGATACGCAGTATTTT

D: TRBD2
V: TRBV19
size: once
J: TRBJ2-7
CDR3: CASSIASGFSYEQYF
DNA: TGTGCCAGTAGTATAGCTAGCGGGTTCTCCTACGAGCAGTACTTC

D: -
V: TRBV30
size: -
J: TRBJ2-1
CDR3: CAWSVGSYNEQFF
DNA: TGTGCCTGGAGTGTCGGCTCCTACAATGAGCAGTTCTTC

D: TRBD1
V: TRBV25-1
size: -
J: TRBJ2-3
CDR3: CASSETGTGGGDTQYF
DNA: TGTGCCAGCAGTGAGACCGGGACAGGGGGCGGAGATACGCAGTATTTT

D: -
V: TRBV27
size: -
J: TRBJ2-7
CDR3: CASRTAGRYEQYF
DNA: TGTGCCAGCAGGACAGCGGGTCGCTACGAGCAGTACTTC

D: TRBD2
V: TRBV6-5
size: -
J: TRBJ2-1
CDR3: CASSYGSSGGDEQFF
DNA: TGTGCCAGCAGTTACGGGTCTAGCGGGGGGGATGAGCAGTTCTTC

D: TRBD1
V: TRBV2
size: -
J: TRBJ1-1
CDR3: CASIQDRARAFF
DNA: TGTGCCAGCATTCAGGACAGGGCGAGAGCTTTCTTT

D: -
V: TRBV19
size: -
J: TRBJ1-6
CDR3: CASSGGEGNSPLHF
DNA: TGTGCCAGTAGTGGAGGGGAGGGTAATTCACCCCTCCACTTT